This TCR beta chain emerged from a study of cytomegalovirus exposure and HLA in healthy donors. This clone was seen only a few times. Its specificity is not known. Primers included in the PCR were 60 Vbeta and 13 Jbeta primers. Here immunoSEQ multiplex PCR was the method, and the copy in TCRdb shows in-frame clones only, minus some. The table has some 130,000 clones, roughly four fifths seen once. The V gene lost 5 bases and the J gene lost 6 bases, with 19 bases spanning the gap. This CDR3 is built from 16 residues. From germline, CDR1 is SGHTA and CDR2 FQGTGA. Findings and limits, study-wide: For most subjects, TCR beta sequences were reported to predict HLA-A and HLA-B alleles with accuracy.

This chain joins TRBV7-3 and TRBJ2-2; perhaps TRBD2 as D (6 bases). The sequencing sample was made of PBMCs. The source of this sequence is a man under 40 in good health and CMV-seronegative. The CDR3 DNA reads TGTGCCAGCAGCCCCACCGGGAGATTGGGGGCCGGGGAGCTGTTTTTT. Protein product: CASSPTGRLGAGELFF.